These 8 T cell receptor beta chains originate from one sample sequenced in a study of blood T cell repertoires in COVID-19. Method: immunoSEQ multiplex PCR; TCRdb's copy keeps in-frame clones and lacks some. The sample lists about 77,000 clones; 80% were seen once. Sequences were obtained from peripheral blood. These receptors all stem from a woman between 65 and 79 years old with acute or convalescent COVID-19.

The V and J genes are TRBV19 and TRBJ1-1, with D possibly matching TRBD1 (5 bases). Germline-derived CDR1 and CDR2 are LNHDA and SQIVND (reference sequence). The V gene lost 4 bases and the J gene lost 3 bases, with 12 bases spanning the gap. This CDR3 contains 14 residues. CDR3: CASSTRGVYTEAFF. The CDR3 bases are TGTGCCAGTAGTACACGGGGGGTATACACTGAAGCTTTCTTT. The variable domain in full, completed from reference TRBV19 and TRBJ1-1, reads DGGITQSPKYLFRKEGQNVTLSCEQNLNHDAMYWYRQDPGQGLRLIYYSQIVNDFQKGDIAEGYSVSREKKESFPLTVTSAQKNPTAFYLCASSTRGVYTEAFFGQGTRLTVV.

The V gene is TRBV6-5, the J gene TRBJ2-7; D not resolved. The ends were cut back, 8 bases at V and 2 bases at J, with 16 bases in the middle. The CDR3 covers 14 residues. Germline V gives CDR1 MNHEY, CDR2 SVGAGI. The CDR3 DNA reads TGTGCCAGCCGCCCGAGTAGTTCTGCCTACGAGCAGTACTTC. Its protein is CASRPSSSAYEQYF.

The chain recombines TRBV29-1 with TRBJ2-6, with 11 positions matching TRBD1. Trimming took 7 bases from V and 4 from J; bases not matched to a gene: 6. The CDR3 extends over 15 amino acids. Looked up from germline, CDR1 is SQVTM and CDR2 is ANQGSEA. DNA for the CDR3: TGCAGCGCCGGACAGGGGGCGGGAGGGGCCAACGTCCTGACTTTC. Its translation: CSAGQGAGGANVLTF.

V is TRBV5-1 and J is TRBJ2-7, with TRBD2 identical over 8 bases. Per the germline V gene, CDR1 is SGHRS and CDR2 is YFSETQ. V dropped 6 bases and J dropped 0; count of bases not matched to a gene: 8. The CDR3 has 15 residues. CDR3 sequence reads: CASTQAGTSSYEQYF. For the CDR3, the DNA is TGCGCCAGCACTCAAGCGGGGACTAGCTCCTACGAGCAGTACTTC.

The chain employs TRBV7-2 and TRBJ2-7, with TRBD2 matching 15 bases. CDR1 and CDR2 (germline): SGHTA, FQGNSA. The CDR3 covers 16 residues. J was trimmed by 6 bases and V by 5 bases; bases with no gene match: 8. For the CDR3, the DNA is TGTGCCAGCAGCGAGGGACTAGCGGGGGGCCAGGGCGAGCAGTACTTC. Its translation is CASSEGLAGGQGEQYF.

This clone was seen more than once but under ten times. The chain couples TRBV27 to TRBJ1-1, with a weak D call TRBD1 (5 bases). The length of the CDR3 is 15 residues. CDR1 and CDR2 (germline): MNHEY, SMNVEV (reference sequence). The V end lost 1 base, the J end lost 1 base, and 10 bases lay between the germline ends. The CDR3 bases are TGTGCCAGCAGTTTATTTCAGGGAGGGAACACTGAAGCTTTCTTT. It encodes CASSLFQGGNTEAFF.

The chain carries TRBV5-6 and TRBJ1-1; no definite D call. The CDR3 spans 14 residues. Looked up from germline, CDR1 is SGHDT and CDR2 is YYEEEE. V was shortened by 4 bases and J by 5 bases, with 15 bases between the two germline ends. This CDR3 reads CASSPTLLGTEAFF. The CDR3 DNA is TGTGCCAGCAGCCCGACTTTGCTCGGGACTGAAGCTTTCTTT.

This clone was seen only once. The chain recombines TRBV3-1 (or the pseudogene TRBV3-2) with TRBJ1-1, with 9 nucleotides matching TRBD1. J gave up 4 bases and V 1 base, and 7 bases lay outside the gene matches. The CDR3 runs 16 residues. Per germline, CDR1 LGHDT and CDR2 YNNKEL (reference sequence). In DNA, the CDR3 is TGTGCCAGCAGCCAAGGGTCCGGGACAGGGCGCACTGAAGCTTTCTTT. It yields the protein CASSQGSGTGRTEAFF.